The clone carrying this TCR beta chain was observed many times. The data belong to a study of Graves' ophthalmopathy and Graves' hyperthyroidism. Per germline, CDR1 SEHNR and CDR2 FQNEAQ (reference sequence). The V end was cut by 5 bases, the J end by 5 bases, with 12 bases between. CDR3 size: 13 residues. As the template, RNA transcripts were used to amplify TCR beta CDR3 regions. RT-PCR in the first round used HTBI primers; a second-round multiplex PCR followed. TCRdb fed the multiplex PCR reads into MiXCR, producing one record per CDR3 protein. The repertoire consists of over a million distinct CDR3 sequences, with roughly 35% occurring once and the leading ten covering approximately 10%.

The sequencing input was peripheral blood or thyroid tissue (not recorded which). The chain recombines TRBV7-9 with TRBJ2-5, with D perhaps matching TRBD1 (6 bases). This sequence originates from an adult man with Graves' hyperthyroidism. CDR3 amino acids: CASSPGVTETQYF. In nucleotides, the CDR3 is TGTGCCAGCAGCCCAGGGGTAACGGAGACCCAGTACTTC.